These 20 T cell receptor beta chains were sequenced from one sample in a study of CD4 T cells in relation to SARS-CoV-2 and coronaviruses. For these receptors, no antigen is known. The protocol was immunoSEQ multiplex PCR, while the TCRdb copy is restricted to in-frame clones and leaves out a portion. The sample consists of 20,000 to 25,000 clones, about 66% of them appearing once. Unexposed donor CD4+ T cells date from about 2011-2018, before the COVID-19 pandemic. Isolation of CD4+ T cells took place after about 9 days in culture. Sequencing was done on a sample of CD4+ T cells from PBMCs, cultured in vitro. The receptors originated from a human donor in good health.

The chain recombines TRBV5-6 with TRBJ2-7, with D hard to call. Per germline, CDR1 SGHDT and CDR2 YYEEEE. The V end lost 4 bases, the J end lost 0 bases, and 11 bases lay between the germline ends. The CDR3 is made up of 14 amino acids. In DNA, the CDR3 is TGTGCCAGCAGCCGGACGGGCAGCTCCTACGAGCAGTACTTC. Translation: CASSRTGSSYEQYF.

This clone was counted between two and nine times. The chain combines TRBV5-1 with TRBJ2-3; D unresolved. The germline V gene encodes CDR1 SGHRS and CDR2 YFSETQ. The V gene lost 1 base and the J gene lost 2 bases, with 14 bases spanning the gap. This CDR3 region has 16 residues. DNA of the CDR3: TGCGCCAGCAGCTTGAGTCAGACTCTCGACACAGATACGCAGTATTTT. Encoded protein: CASSLSQTLDTDTQYF.

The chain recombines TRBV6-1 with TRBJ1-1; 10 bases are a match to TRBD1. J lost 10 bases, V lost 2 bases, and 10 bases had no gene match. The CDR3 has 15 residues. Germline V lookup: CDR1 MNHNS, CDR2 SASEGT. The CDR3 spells CASSENVPGQGRAFF. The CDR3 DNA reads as TGTGCCAGCAGTGAAAACGTCCCGGGACAGGGGCGAGCTTTCTTT.

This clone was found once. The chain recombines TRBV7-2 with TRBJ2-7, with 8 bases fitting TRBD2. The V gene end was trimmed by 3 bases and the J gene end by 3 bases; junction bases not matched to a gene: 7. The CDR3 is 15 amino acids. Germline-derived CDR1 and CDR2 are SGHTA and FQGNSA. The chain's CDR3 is CASSFGVSGSYEQYF. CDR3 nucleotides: TGTGCCAGCAGCTTTGGTGTCAGCGGGAGCTACGAGCAGTACTTC.

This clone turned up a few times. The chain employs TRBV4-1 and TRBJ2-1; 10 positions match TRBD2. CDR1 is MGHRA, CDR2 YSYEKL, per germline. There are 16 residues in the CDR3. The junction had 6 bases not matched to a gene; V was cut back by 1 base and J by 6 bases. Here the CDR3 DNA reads TGCGCCAGCAGCCAAGGCCCCGCTAGCGGGGGCAATGAGCAGTTCTTC. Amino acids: CASSQGPASGGNEQFF.

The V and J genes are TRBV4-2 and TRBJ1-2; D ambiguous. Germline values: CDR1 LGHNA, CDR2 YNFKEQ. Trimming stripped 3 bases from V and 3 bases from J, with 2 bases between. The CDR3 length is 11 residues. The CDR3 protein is CASSQDYGYTF. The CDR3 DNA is TGTGCCAGCAGCCAGGACTATGGCTACACCTTC.

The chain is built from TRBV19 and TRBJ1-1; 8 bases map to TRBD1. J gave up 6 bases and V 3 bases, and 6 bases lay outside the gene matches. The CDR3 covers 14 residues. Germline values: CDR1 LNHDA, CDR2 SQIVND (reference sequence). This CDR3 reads CASSIPGQGAEAFF. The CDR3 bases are TGTGCCAGTAGTATCCCTGGACAGGGCGCTGAAGCTTTCTTT.

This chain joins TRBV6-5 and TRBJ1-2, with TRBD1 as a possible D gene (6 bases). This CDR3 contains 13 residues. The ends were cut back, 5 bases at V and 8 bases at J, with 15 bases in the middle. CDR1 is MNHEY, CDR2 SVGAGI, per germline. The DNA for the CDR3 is TGTGCCAGCAGTCCCAGGGGAGTAGAGGGCTACACCTTC. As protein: CASSPRGVEGYTF.

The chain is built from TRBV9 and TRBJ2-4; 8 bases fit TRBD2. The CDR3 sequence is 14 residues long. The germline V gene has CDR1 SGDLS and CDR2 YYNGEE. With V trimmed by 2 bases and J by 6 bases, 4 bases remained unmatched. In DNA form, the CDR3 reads TGTGCCAGCAGCGTCGGGGGGGCTGGAAACATTCAGTACTTC. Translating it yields CASSVGGAGNIQYF. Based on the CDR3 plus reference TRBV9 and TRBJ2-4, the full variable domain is DSGVTQTPKHLITATGQRVTLRCSPRSGDLSVYWYQQSLDQGLQFLIQYYNGEERAKGNILERFSAQQFPDLHSELNLSSLELGDSALYFCASSVGGAGNIQYFGAGTRLSVL.

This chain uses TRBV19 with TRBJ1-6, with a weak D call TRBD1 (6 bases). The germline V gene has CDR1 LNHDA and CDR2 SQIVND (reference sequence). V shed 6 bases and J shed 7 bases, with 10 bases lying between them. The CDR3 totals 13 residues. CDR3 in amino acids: CASRNQGNSPLHF. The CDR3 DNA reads TGTGCCAGTAGGAACCAGGGGAATTCACCCCTCCACTTT.

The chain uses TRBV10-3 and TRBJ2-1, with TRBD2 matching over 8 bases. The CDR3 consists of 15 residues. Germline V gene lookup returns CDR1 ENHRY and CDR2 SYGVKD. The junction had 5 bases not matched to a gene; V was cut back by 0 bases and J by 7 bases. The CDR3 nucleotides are TGTGCCATCAGTGAGTCGATCGGACTAGCTAATGAGCAGTTCTTC. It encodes CAISESIGLANEQFF.

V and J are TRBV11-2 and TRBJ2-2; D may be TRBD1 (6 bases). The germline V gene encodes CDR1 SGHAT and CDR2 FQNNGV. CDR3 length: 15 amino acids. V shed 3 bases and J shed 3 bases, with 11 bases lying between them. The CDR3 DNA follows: TGTGCCAGCAGCTTTCACAGGGTCTACACCGGGGAGCTGTTTTTT. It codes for CASSFHRVYTGELFF.

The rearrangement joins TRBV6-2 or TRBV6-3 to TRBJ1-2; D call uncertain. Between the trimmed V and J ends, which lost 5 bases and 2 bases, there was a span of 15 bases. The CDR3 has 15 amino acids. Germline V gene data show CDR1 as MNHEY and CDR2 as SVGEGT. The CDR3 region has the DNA TGTGCCAGCAGTACCTCCCCGGTGGGAAACTATGGCTACACCTTC. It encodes CASSTSPVGNYGYTF.

The CDR3 loop reads CASSYEGTGHYGYTF. Written as DNA, the CDR3 is TGTGCCAGCAGTTACGAAGGGACAGGACACTATGGCTACACCTTC. The rearrangement joins TRBV6-5 to TRBJ1-2; 8 nucleotides line up with TRBD1. The CDR3 extends over 15 amino acids. Trimming removed 2 bases from V and 3 bases from J; junction bases left unmatched: 5. In germline, CDR1 is MNHEY, CDR2 SVGAGI.

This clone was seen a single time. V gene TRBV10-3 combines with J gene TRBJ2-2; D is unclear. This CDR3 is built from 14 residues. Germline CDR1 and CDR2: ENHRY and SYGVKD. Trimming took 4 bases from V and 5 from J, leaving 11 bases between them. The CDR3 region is CAISVEPETGELFF. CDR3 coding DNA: TGTGCCATCAGTGTTGAGCCGGAAACCGGGGAGCTGTTTTTT.

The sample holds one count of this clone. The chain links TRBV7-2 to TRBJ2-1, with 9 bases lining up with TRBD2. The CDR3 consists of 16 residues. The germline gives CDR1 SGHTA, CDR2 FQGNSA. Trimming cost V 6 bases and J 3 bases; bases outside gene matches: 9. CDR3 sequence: CASSLSGSGGYNEQFF. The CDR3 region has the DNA TGTGCCAGCAGTCTTAGCGGGAGCGGGGGCTACAATGAGCAGTTCTTC.

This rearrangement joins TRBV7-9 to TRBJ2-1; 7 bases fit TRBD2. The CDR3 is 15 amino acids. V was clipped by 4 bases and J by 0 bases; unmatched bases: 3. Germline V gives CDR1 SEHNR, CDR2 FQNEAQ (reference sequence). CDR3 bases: TGTGCCAGCAGCTCGCGGGACTACTCCTACAATGAGCAGTTCTTC. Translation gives CASSSRDYSYNEQFF. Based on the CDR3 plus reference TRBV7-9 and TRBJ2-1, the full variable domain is DTGVSQNPRHKITKRGQNVTFRCDPISEHNRLYWYRQTLGQGPEFLTYFQNEAQLEKSRLLSDRFSAERPKGSFSTLEIQRTEQGDSAMYLCASSSRDYSYNEQFFGPGTRLTVL.

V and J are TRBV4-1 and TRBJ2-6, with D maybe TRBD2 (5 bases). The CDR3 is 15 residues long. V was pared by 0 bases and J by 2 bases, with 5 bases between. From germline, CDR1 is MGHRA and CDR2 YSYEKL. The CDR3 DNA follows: TGCGCCAGCAGCCAAGACGGGGCTGGGGCCAACGTCCTGACTTTC. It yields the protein CASSQDGAGANVLTF.

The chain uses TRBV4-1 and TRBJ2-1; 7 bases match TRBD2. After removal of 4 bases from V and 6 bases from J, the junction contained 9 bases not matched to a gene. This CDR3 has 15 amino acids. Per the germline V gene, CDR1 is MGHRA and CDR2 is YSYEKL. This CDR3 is CASSLLGLAVNEQFF. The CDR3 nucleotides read TGCGCCAGCAGCCTCCTAGGGCTAGCGGTCAATGAGCAGTTCTTC.

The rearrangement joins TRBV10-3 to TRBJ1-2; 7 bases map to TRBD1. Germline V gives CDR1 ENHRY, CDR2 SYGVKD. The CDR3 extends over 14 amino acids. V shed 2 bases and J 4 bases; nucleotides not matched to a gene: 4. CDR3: CAISEPTGTYGYTF. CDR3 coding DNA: TGTGCCATCAGTGAGCCGACAGGGACCTATGGCTACACCTTC.